This entry lists 15 T cell receptor beta chains sequenced from one sample in a study of identical twins. TCRdb re-analysed the 5' RACE reads in MiXCR, keeping a single row per CDR3 protein. The sample consists of just over 500,000 distinct CDR3 sequences, around 20% of them appearing once. These data were also filed under a second study, of T cells expressing NK-cell markers.

Sequenced material: CD4+ T cells sorted from blood. The receptors were sampled from a woman aged 18-29 years in good health.

This clonotype showed up just a few times. The chain combines TRBV15 with TRBJ2-7, with 7 bases aligning to TRBD1. The ends lost 4 bases at V and 5 bases at J; junction bases unmatched: 8. This CDR3 has 14 amino acids. The germline V gene encodes CDR1 LNHNV and CDR2 YYDKDF (reference sequence). The CDR3 protein is CATSKRTGMNEQYF. In nucleotides, the CDR3 is TGTGCCACCAGCAAGCGGACAGGAATGAACGAGCAGTACTTC.

This chain connects TRBV15 to TRBJ2-1; D gene unclear. The CDR3 contains 13 residues. V lost 7 bases and J lost 2, with 9 bases in between. CDR1 is LNHNV and CDR2 is YYDKDF in the germline V gene (reference sequence). The CDR3 DNA is TGTGCCACCACCCGAGACACCTACAATGAGCAGTTCTTC. Protein: CATTRDTYNEQFF.

The rearrangement uses TRBV12-3 or TRBV12-4 and TRBJ2-7; D possibly corresponds to TRBD2 (7 bases). V lost 7 bases, J lost 7 bases, and 17 bases lay in between. CDR3 length equals 13 residues. In DNA, the CDR3 is TGTGCCAGCAATACGGGGGGCGAGGGAGAGCAGTACTTC. This translates into CASNTGGEGEQYF.

As concerns this clonotype: Possible read error: a much larger clone is one base away. The chain recombines TRBV20-1 with TRBJ2-1; 10 positions agree with TRBD2. The CDR3 covers 19 residues. The germline V gene has CDR1 DFQATT and CDR2 SNEGSKA (reference sequence). The junction had 11 bases not matched to a gene; V was cut back by 0 bases and J by 0 bases. The CDR3 is CSARELGLAGATSYNEQFF. The DNA for the CDR3 is TGCAGTGCTAGAGAGCTTGGGCTAGCGGGGGCCACCTCCTACAATGAGCAGTTCTTC.

This clonotype was counted only a few times. The chain couples TRBV12-3 or TRBV12-4 to TRBJ2-7; D unclear. The CDR3 is 14 residues long. V lost 5 bases and J lost 0, with 11 bases in between. This CDR3 reads CASSLQRTSYEQYF. CDR3 DNA: TGTGCCAGCAGTCTCCAAAGAACCTCCTACGAGCAGTACTTC.

V and J are TRBV29-1 and TRBJ2-2, with D possibly TRBD2 on 7 matching bases. Germline CDR1 and CDR2: SQVTM and ANQGSEA. The CDR3 extends over 14 amino acids. V was cut by 3 bases and J by 6 bases, with 14 bases left in between. This chain's CDR3 is CSVERGLNAGELFF. The CDR3 DNA is TGCAGCGTTGAGCGGGGGCTCAACGCCGGGGAGCTGTTTTTT.

This clonotype was picked up a small number of times. The gene calls are TRBV5-4 and TRBJ1-6, with 11 positions matching TRBD1. CDR3 length: 19 residues. The germline gives CDR1 SGHNT, CDR2 YYREEE (reference sequence). Trimming removed 2 bases from V and 0 bases from J; junction bases left unmatched: 7. The DNA for the CDR3 is TGTGCCAGCAGCTTCCGGACAGGGGGCTCTAGCTCCTATAATTCACCCCTCCACTTT. Encoded protein: CASSFRTGGSSSYNSPLHF.

This chain links TRBV6-1 with TRBJ1-5; TRBD1 agrees at 7 bases. Germline V gene lookup returns CDR1 MNHNS and CDR2 SASEGT. The CDR3 covers 15 residues. Trimming cost V 3 bases and J 4 bases; bases outside gene matches: 6. As DNA, the CDR3 is TGTGCCAGCAGTGATCCCGGGACAGATAATCAGCCCCAGCATTTT. It specifies CASSDPGTDNQPQHF.

The gene calls are TRBV5-1 and TRBJ2-3; 7 bases map to TRBD1. Germline V gene data show CDR1 as SGHRS and CDR2 as YFSETQ. Germline trimming cut 8 bases from V and 0 bases from J; bases unmatched to any gene: 6. The length of the CDR3 is 14 residues. The CDR3 nucleotides are TGCGCCAGGGGAGACAGGGCAAGCACAGATACGCAGTATTTT. This translates into CARGDRASTDTQYF.

This chain uses TRBV19 with TRBJ1-1; no firm D call. The V gene's germline CDR1 is LNHDA and CDR2 SQIVND (reference sequence). V was clipped by 7 bases and J by 0 bases, with 12 bases between them. The CDR3 contains 14 residues. The CDR3 loop reads CASTISGMNTEAFF. Written as DNA, the CDR3 is TGTGCCAGTACAATTTCCGGCATGAACACTGAAGCTTTCTTT. The full variable domain, completed using reference TRBV19 and TRBJ1-1, is DGGITQSPKYLFRKEGQNVTLSCEQNLNHDAMYWYRQDPGQGLRLIYYSQIVNDFQKGDIAEGYSVSREKKESFPLTVTSAQKNPTAFYLCASTISGMNTEAFFGQGTRLTVV.

V usage is TRBV20-1 and J usage is TRBJ2-7; maybe TRBD1 (6 bases). V was shortened by 3 bases and J by 2 bases, with 17 bases between the two germline ends. Germline CDR1 and CDR2: DFQATT and SNEGSKA (reference sequence). This CDR3 spans 15 amino acids. Here the CDR3 reads CSARPRGTIPYEQYF. CDR3 DNA sequence: TGCAGTGCTAGGCCGAGGGGGACAATACCCTACGAGCAGTACTTC.

The rearrangement joins TRBV12-3 or TRBV12-4 to TRBJ2-7; D may be TRBD1 (5 bases). Trimming shortened V by 3 bases and J by 2 bases, and 20 bases separated the two germline ends. This CDR3 is 17 amino acids long. CDR3: CASSFKPRQWLAYEQYF. CDR3 coding DNA: TGTGCCAGCAGTTTTAAGCCCCGACAGTGGCTTGCCTACGAGCAGTACTTC.

The CDR3 reads CASSLDGPLSSPLHF. CDR3 bases: TGTGCCAGCAGCTTAGATGGGCCTTTGAGTTCACCCCTCCACTTT. The chain uses TRBV7-9 and TRBJ1-6; D uncertain. Germline loops: CDR1 SEHNR, CDR2 FQNEAQ (reference sequence). Between the trimmed V and J ends, which lost 1 base and 9 bases, there was a span of 13 bases. This CDR3 spans 15 amino acids.

This sequence joins TRBV20-1 and TRBJ2-7, with a tentative D call TRBD2 (5 bases). The V gene's germline CDR1 is DFQATT and CDR2 SNEGSKA (reference sequence). This CDR3 is 12 amino acids long. The germline V and J ends were trimmed by 6 bases and 2 bases, with 11 bases remaining between them. The CDR3 spells CSAQVGAYEQYF. The CDR3 DNA sequence: TGCAGTGCCCAAGTGGGAGCCTACGAGCAGTACTTC.

This clonotype was counted a few times. V and J are TRBV19 and TRBJ2-3, with a tentative D call TRBD2 (7 bases). The germline V and J ends were trimmed by 4 bases and 2 bases, with 10 bases remaining between them. The CDR3 totals 14 residues. Per the germline V gene, CDR1 is LNHDA and CDR2 is SQIVND (reference sequence). CDR3 sequence: CASSSGGDTDTQYF. The CDR3 DNA reads as TGTGCCAGTAGTAGCGGGGGCGACACAGATACGCAGTATTTT.